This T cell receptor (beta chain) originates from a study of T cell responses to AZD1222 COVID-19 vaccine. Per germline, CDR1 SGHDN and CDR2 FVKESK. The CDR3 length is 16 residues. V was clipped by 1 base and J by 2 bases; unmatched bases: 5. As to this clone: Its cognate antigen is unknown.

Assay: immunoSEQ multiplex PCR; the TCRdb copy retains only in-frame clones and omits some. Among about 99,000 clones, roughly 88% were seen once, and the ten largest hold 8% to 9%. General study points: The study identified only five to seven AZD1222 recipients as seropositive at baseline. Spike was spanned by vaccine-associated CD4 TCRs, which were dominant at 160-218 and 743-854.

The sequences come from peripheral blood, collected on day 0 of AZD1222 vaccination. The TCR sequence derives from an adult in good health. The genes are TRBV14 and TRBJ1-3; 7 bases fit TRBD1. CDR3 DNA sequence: TGTGCCAGCAGCCAAGTTACAGGGGTAGCTGGAAACACCATATATTTT. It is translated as CASSQVTGVAGNTIYF.